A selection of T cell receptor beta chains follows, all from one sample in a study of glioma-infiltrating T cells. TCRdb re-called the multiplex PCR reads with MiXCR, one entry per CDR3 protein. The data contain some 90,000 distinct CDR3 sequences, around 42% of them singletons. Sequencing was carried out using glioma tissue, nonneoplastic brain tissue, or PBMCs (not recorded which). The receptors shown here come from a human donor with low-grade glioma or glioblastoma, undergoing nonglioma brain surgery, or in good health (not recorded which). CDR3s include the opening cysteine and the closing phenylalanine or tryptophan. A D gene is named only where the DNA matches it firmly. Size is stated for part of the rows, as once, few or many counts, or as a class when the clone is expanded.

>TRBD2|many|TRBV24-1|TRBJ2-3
TGTGCCACCAGTGACTCAGGACTAGCCGGCACAGATACGCAGTATTTT
CATSDSGLAGTDTQYF
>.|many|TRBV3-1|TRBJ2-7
TGTGCCAGCAGCCAAGAGTCAGGGGCGTACGAGCAGTACTTC
CASSQESGAYEQYF
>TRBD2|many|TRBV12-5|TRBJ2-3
TGTGCTAGTGGACTCGGGACTAGCGCAGATACGCAGTATTTT
CASGLGTSADTQYF
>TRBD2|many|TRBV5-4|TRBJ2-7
TGTGCCAGCAGCCCTGGACTAGCGGGGAGCTCCTACGAGCAGTACTTC
CASSPGLAGSSYEQYF
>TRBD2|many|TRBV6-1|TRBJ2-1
TGTGCCAGCAGTGGGAGCGGGGCCAATGAGCAGTTCTTC
CASSGSGANEQFF
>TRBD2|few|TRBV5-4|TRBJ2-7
TGTGCCAGCAGCCTAGGGGGACTAGCTCAAACCTACGAGCAGTACTTC
CASSLGGLAQTYEQYF
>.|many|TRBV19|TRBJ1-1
TGTGCCAGTAGTATGGGTGGACAGGAAGCTTTCTTT
CASSMGGQEAFF
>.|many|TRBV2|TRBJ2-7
TGTGCCAGCAACACGGACACCTCCTCCTACGAGCAGTACTTC
CASNTDTSSYEQYF
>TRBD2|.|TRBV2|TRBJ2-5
TGTGCCAGCAGTATTACCGGGACTAGCGGTCAAGAGACCCAGTACTTC
CASSITGTSGQETQYF
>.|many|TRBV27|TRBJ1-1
TGTGCCAGCAGAGTTTCAACAGGGCCAGGTGACACTGAAGCTTTCTTT
CASRVSTGPGDTEAFF
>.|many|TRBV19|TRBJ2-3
TGTGCCAGTAGTATAGATCGATTCACAGATACGCAGTATTTT
CASSIDRFTDTQYF
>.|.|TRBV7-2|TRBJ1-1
TGTGCCAGCAGCTTAAGAGGGAACACCGAAGTTTTCTTT
CASSLRGNTEVFF
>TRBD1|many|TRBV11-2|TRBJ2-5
TGTGCCAGCAGCTTAGGTACAGGGGCGGAGACCCAGTACTTC
CASSLGTGAETQYF
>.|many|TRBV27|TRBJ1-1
TGTGCCAGCGAAACACAGGGTAAGGGGGAAGCTTTCTTT
CASETQGKGEAFF
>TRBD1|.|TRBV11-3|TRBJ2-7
TGTGCCAGCAGCTCAACCGGGACAGGGCGATACAACGAGCAGTACTTC
CASSSTGTGRYNEQYF
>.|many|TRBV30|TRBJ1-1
TGTGCCTGGACGGTGAACACTGAAGCTTTCTTT
CAWTVNTEAFF
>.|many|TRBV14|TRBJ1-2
TGTGCCAGCAGCCAGATAGCCGTCCGGGGAAGAGGAGGCTACACCTTC
CASSQIAVRGRGGYTF
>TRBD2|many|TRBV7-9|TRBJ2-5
TGTGCCAGCAGCGTAGCGGGGGCGAAAGAGACCCAGTACTTC
CASSVAGAKETQYF
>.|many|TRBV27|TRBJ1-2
TGTGCCAGCAGTTGGGATCGCGCTAACTATGGCTACACCTTC
CASSWDRANYGYTF
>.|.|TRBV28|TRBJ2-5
TGTGTTAGCAGTTTTTATGAGACCCAGTACTTC
CVSSFYETQYF
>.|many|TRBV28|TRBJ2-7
TGTGCCAGCAGTTTAGTCGAAGGCTACGAGCAGTACTTC
CASSLVEGYEQYF
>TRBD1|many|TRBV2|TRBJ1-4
TGTGCCGGCAGGGCGACAGGGAACAATGAAAAACTGTTTTTT
CAGRATGNNEKLFF
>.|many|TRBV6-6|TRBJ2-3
TGTGCCAGCAGATACTCTAGCACAGATACGCAGTATTTT
CASRYSSTDTQYF
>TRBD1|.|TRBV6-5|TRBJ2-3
TGTGCCAGCAGTACAGAACAGGGGGAAACAGATACGCAGTACTTT
CASSTEQGETDTQYF
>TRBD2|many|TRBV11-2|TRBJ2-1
TGTGCCAGCAGCACCTCCGGGACTAGCGGCAATGAGCAGTTCTTC
CASSTSGTSGNEQFF
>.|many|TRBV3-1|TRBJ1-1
TGTGCCAGCAGCAAGGGACAGAACACTGAAGCTTTCTTT
CASSKGQNTEAFF
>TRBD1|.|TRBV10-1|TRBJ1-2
TGCGCCAGCAGTGATCCTGACAGGGACTACGGCTACACCTTC
CASSDPDRDYGYTF
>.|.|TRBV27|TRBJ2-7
TGTGCCAGCAGTAAACCTACGACAGGTGCCTACGAGCAGTACTTC
CASSKPTTGAYEQYF
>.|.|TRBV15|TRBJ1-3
TGTGCCACAAGCTCCCCGGTCCCGGGGTTGGACACCATGTATTTT
CATSSPVPGLDTMYF
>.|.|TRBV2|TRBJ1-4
TGTGCCAGCAGGAGGGACCGGTCAACTAATAAAAAACTGTTTTTT
CASRRDRSTNKKLFF
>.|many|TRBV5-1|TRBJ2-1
TGCGCCAGCAGCTTGGTGCAGGTCGTCTACAATGAGCAGTTCTTC
CASSLVQVVYNEQFF
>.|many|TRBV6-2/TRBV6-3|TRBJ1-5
TGTGCCAGCAGTACCGTAGGGGAAGTAGGACAGCCCCAGCATTTT
CASSTVGEVGQPQHF
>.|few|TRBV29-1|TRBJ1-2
TGCAGCGTTGAATTAGGGGGGAACTATGGCTACATCTTC
CSVELGGNYGYIF
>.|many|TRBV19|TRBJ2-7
TGTGCCAGTAGTTCTCGACGCAGCTACGAGCAGTACTTC
CASSSRRSYEQYF
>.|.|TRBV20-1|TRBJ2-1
TGCAGTGCTAGTAGTACCGGTACCCAAGCGAATGAGCAGTTCTTC
CSASSTGTQANEQFF
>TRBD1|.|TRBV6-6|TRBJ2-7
TGTACCAGCAGAGGGACTGGGACAGGCAGCGAGCAGTACTTC
CTSRGTGTGSEQYF
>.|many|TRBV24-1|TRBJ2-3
TGTGCCACCAGTGACAGCGGAGGGTTAGATACGCAGTATTTT
CATSDSGGLDTQYF
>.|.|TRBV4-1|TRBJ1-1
TGCGCCAGCAGCAAAGAGGACAGAGTGAAAACTGAAGCTTTCTTT
CASSKEDRVKTEAFF
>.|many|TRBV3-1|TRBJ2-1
TGTGCCAGCAGCCAAGCGAGGAGATCTGATTCCGATGAGCAGTTCTTC
CASSQARRSDSDEQFF
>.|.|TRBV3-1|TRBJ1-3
TGTGCCAGCAGCCACGGACACTTGCGCTCTGGAACCGCCATATATTTT
CASSHGHLRSGTAIYF
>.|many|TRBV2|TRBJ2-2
TGTGCCAGCAGTTATAGCAGTAACACCGGGGAGCTGTTTTTT
CASSYSSNTGELFF
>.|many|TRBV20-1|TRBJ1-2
TGCAGTGCTCAACGACAGGATGGCTACACCTTC
CSAQRQDGYTF
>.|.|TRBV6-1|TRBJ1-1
TGTGCCAGTAGTGAAGCAGGGTCGGGAAGGGTGGCTCTCTTT
CASSEAGSGRVALF
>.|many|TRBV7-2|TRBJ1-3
TGTGCCAGCAGCCCCGGTTTTTCTGGAAACACCATATATTTT
CASSPGFSGNTIYF
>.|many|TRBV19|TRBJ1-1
TGTGCCAGTAACACAGGGCTGGGGAACACTGAAGCTTTCTTT
CASNTGLGNTEAFF
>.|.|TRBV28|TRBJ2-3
TGTTCCATCAGTTCGTACATGTCGACAGATACGCAGTATTTT
CSISSYMSTDTQYF
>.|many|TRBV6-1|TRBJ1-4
TGTGCCAGCAGTGAATTCGGGCTCGGTGAAAAACTGTTTTTT
CASSEFGLGEKLFF
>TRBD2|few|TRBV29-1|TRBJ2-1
TGCAGCGGCAACACCGGGACTAGCGGGAGGGGCAATGAGCAGTTCTTC
CSGNTGTSGRGNEQFF
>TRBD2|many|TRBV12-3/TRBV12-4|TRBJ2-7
TGTGCCAGCAGTTTAAAGACTAGCGGCTTGCAGTACTTC
CASSLKTSGLQYF
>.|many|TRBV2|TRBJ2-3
TGTGCCAGCAGCTTACGGACAGTCACAGATACGCAGTATTTT
CASSLRTVTDTQYF
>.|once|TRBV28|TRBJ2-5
TGTGCCAGCAGTTTGTCATACTCTACAGAGGAGACCAAGTACTTC
CASSLSYSTEETKYF